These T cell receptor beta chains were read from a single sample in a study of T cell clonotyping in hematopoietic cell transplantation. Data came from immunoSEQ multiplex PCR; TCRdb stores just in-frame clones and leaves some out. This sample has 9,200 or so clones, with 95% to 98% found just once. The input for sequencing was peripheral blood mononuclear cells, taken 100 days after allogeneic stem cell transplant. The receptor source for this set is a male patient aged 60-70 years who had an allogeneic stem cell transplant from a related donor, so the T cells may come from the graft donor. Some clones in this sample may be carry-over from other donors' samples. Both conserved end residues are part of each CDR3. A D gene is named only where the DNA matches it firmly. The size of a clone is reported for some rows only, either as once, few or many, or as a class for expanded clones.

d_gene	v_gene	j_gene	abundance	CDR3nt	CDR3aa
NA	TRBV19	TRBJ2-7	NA	TGTGCCAGTAGTCCAGGGGGAGGCTACGAGCAGTACTTC	CASSPGGGYEQYF
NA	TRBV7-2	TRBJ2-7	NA	TGTGCCAGCAGCCCCGGTCCAAGCTCCTACGAGCAGTACTTC	CASSPGPSSYEQYF
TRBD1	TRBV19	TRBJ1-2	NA	TGTGCCAGTAGTATCCGGCGCCGACAGGGAGCCTATGGCTACACCTTC	CASSIRRRQGAYGYTF
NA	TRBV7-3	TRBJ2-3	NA	TGTGCCAGCAGCTTAACGACCACAGATACGCAGTATTTT	CASSLTTTDTQYF
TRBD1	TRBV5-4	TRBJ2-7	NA	TGTGCCAGCAGCTCGCAACAGGGGGCCGGTTACGAGCAGTACTTC	CASSSQQGAGYEQYF
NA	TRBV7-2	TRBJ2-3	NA	TGTGCCAGTCGTGGACAGCTCTTGGGCACAGATACGCAGTATTTT	CASRGQLLGTDTQYF
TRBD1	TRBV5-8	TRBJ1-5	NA	TGTGCCAGCTTTAGAGTGGGTACAGGGGATCAGCCCCAGCATTTT	CASFRVGTGDQPQHF
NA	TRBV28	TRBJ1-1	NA	TGTGCCAGCAGTTCGCGGCCCCCGACGAGCACTGAAGCTTTCTTT	CASSSRPPTSTEAFF
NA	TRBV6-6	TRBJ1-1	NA	TGTGCCAGCAGGCCCGGGACATTCGGAACTGAAGCTTTCTTT	CASRPGTFGTEAFF
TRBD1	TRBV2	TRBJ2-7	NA	TGTGCCAGCAGCGTTAGACAGGGGAGAACCTACGAGCAGTACTTC	CASSVRQGRTYEQYF
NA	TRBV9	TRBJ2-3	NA	TGTGCCAGCAGCGTAGGTGGACTACCCACAGATACGCAGTATTTT	CASSVGGLPTDTQYF
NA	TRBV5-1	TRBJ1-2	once	TGCGCCAGCAGAGGGATGGTTTCCTATGGCTACACCTTC	CASRGMVSYGYTF
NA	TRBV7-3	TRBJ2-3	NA	TGTGCCAGCAGCAGGGATCACTCGGCAGATACGCAGTATTTT	CASSRDHSADTQYF
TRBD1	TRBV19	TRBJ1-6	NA	TGTGCCAGTAGCCGTCAGACAGGGGGGTGGACACCCCTCCACTTT	CASSRQTGGWTPLHF
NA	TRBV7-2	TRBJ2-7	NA	TGTGCCAGCAGCCCACCTGGGGTCTACGAGCAGTACTTC	CASSPPGVYEQYF
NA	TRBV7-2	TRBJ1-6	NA	TGTGCCAGCAGCTTAGTGGCGACGAGCTCCTATAATTCACCCCTCCACTTT	CASSLVATSSYNSPLHF
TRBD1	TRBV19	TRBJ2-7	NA	TGTGCCAGTAGGGAAGCCGGGACAGGGGCTCGGGGCGAGCAGTACTTC	CASREAGTGARGEQYF
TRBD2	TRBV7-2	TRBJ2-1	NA	TGTGCCAGCAGCACCAGGACTAGCGGGGTCCAAGGGGAGCAGTTCTTC	CASSTRTSGVQGEQFF
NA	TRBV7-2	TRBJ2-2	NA	TGTGCCAGCAGCTTAACAGGGATCGTAGGGGAGCTGTTTTTT	CASSLTGIVGELFF
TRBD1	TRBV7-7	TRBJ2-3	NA	TGTGCCAGCAGCCCAGGACAGGGAGTCACAGATACGCAGTATTTT	CASSPGQGVTDTQYF
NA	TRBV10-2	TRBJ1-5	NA	TGCGCCAGCAGTGAGTCGAATCGGGATCAGCCCCAGCATTTT	CASSESNRDQPQHF
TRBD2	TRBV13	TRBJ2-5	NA	TGTGCCAGCAGCTTGGCGGGGGGGCCGGTTCGGGAGACCCAGTACTTC	CASSLAGGPVRETQYF
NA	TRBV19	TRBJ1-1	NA	TGTGCCAGTAGTAGTTCAGTGAACACTGAAGCTTTCTTT	CASSSSVNTEAFF
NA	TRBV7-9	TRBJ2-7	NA	TGTGCCAGCAGCTTAAGTCAGGGTCGGCGAGGGGACGAGCAGTACTTC	CASSLSQGRRGDEQYF
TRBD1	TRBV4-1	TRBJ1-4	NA	TGCGCCAGCAGCCAACGACTTCTCGGGACAGGGTCTGAAAAACTGTTTTTT	CASSQRLLGTGSEKLFF
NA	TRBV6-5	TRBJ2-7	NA	TGTGCCAGCAAACGGGGTTATTCCCGCGAGCAGTACTTC	CASKRGYSREQYF
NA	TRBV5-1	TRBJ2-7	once	TGCGCCAGCAGCTCCACGGCCACCTACGAGCAGTACTTC	CASSSTATYEQYF